The clone carrying this T cell receptor (beta chain) was observed many times. Its matching antigen is unknown. The data were taken from a study of blood T cells in healthy people across ages. With 4 bases removed from V and 3 bases from J, the gap between germline ends came to 11 bases. This CDR3 has 13 residues. Germline CDR1 SGHRS, CDR2 YFSETQ. Primers used in a second PCR of roughly 6 to 11 cycles were a sample-barcoded 5' primer and a J-beta primer mix. All samples yielded 2.5 million or more CDR3-containing paired-end reads. In TCRdb, the 5' RACE reads were re-called with MiXCR into one record per CDR3 protein. In the table there are some 1.5 million distinct CDR3 sequences, under 30% of which are singletons. Regarding the study as a whole: Whereas aged donors had fewer naive CD4+ cells, long-lived donors had more of them and higher diversity.

The source material was blood. The gene calls are TRBV5-1 and TRBJ2-7, with D perhaps TRBD1 (5 bases). This sequence originates from a woman under 40 in good health. DNA of the CDR3: TGCGCCAGCAGCGAAGGACAAGACTACGAGCAGTACTTC. This encodes CASSEGQDYEQYF.